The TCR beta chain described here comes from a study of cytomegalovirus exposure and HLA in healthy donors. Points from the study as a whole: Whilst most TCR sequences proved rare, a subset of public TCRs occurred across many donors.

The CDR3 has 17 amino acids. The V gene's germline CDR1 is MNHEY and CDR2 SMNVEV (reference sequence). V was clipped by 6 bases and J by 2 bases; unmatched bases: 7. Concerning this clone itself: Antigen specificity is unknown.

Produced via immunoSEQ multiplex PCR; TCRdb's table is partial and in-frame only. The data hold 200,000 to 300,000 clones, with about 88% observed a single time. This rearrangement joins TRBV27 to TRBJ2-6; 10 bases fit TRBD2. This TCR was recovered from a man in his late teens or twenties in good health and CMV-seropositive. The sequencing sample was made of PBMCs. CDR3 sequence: CASSTLAGVAGANVLTF. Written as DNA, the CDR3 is TGTGCCAGCAGCACCCTAGCGGGAGTGGCTGGGGCCAACGTCCTGACTTTC.